These T cell receptor beta chains were read from a single sample in a study of metastatic and nonmetastatic thyroid tumors. TCRdb re-called clones via MiXCR from the PCR reads. Of approximately 18,000 clones listed, approximately 24% are singletons. The specimen was tumor tissue. Receptors were obtained from a female donor with papillary thyroid cancer or a benign thyroid nodule (not recorded which). Some clones in this sample may be carry-over from other donors' samples. CDR3s include the opening cysteine and the closing phenylalanine or tryptophan. D genes are given only for firm matches. The size field is filled for only some rows; it gives once, few, many or a size class.

size: many
D: NA
length: 12
J: TRBJ1-2
V: TRBV28
DNA: TGTGCCACCGGGTTGAGGGACTATGGCTACACCTTC
CDR3: CATGLRDYGYTF

size: many
D: TRBD1
length: 14
J: TRBJ2-5
V: TRBV6-1
DNA: TGTGCCAGCAGTGTTCTCGACAGGGCAGAGACCCAGTACTTC
CDR3: CASSVLDRAETQYF

size: many
D: NA
length: 11
J: TRBJ2-7
V: TRBV20-1
DNA: TGCAGTGCTAGAGCCGCCTACGAGCAGTACTTC
CDR3: CSARAAYEQYF

size: NA
D: NA
length: 14
J: TRBJ2-7
V: TRBV20-1
DNA: TGCAGTGCCTCACCCCGGGCCGTCTCCTACGAGCAGTACTTC
CDR3: CSASPRAVSYEQYF

size: NA
D: NA
length: 15
J: TRBJ2-5
V: TRBV4-1
DNA: TGCGCCAGCAGCCAAGAGCCCCGAGTTGGAGAGACCCAGTACTTC
CDR3: CASSQEPRVGETQYF

size: NA
D: NA
length: 10
J: TRBJ2-1
V: TRBV6-1
DNA: TGTGCCAGCGGGGACAATGAGCAGTTCTTC
CDR3: CASGDNEQFF

size: many
D: TRBD2
length: 18
J: TRBJ2-1
V: TRBV7-8
DNA: TGTGCCAGCAGCTTTGCTAGCGGGGGGCCAAGCTCCTACAATGAGCAGTTCTTC
CDR3: CASSFASGGPSSYNEQFF

size: NA
D: NA
length: 15
J: TRBJ1-1
V: TRBV20-1
DNA: TGCAGTGCGAGAGGGGACAACCTTGGGAACACTGAAGCTTTCTTT
CDR3: CSARGDNLGNTEAFF

size: medium-sized
D: NA
length: 15
J: TRBJ2-6
V: TRBV29-1
DNA: TGCAGCGCGCGGTCCTACCGATCTGGGGCCAACGTCCTGACTTTC
CDR3: CSARSYRSGANVLTF

size: many
D: NA
length: 13
J: TRBJ2-1
V: TRBV30
DNA: TGTGCCTGGAGTGTATTAGGTTACAATGAGCAGTTCTTC
CDR3: CAWSVLGYNEQFF

size: NA
D: NA
length: 13
J: TRBJ1-5
V: TRBV18
DNA: TGTGCCAGCTCACCCTTATCGGATCAGCCCCAGCATTTT
CDR3: CASSPLSDQPQHF